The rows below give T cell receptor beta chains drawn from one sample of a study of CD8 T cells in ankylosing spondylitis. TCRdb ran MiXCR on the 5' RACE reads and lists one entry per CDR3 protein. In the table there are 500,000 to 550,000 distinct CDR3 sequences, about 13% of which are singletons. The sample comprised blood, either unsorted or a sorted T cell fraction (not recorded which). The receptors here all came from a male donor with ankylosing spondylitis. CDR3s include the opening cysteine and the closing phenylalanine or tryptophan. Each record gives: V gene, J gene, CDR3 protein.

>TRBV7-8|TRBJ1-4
CASSIRTGKVANEKLFF
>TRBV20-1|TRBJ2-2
CSARSDISNTGELFF
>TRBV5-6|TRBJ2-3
CASSVDRITDTQYF
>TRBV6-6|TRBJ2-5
CASSYEGSGAVNF
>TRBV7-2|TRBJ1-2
CASSLTTGSSYGYTF
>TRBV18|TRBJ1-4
CASSPRVEGEKLFF
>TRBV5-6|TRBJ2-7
CASSLGLTSTSYEQYF
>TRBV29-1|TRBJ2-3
CSAGPPSTDTQYF
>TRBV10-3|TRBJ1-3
CAIYARTGDGNTIYF
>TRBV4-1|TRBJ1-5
CASSQEASLNQPQHF
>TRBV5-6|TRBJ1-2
CASSAPGQTNYGYTF
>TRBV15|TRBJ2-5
CATSRSGTFQETQYF
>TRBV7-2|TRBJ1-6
CASSLVGNSPLHF
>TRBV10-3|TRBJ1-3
CAISPGQGVRSGNTIYF
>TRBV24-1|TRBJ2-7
CATSDVGTAVDEQYF
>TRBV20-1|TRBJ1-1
CSARMGMNTEAFF
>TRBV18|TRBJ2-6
CASSLFSLSGANVLTF
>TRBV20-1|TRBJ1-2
CSAPPRAGDGYTF
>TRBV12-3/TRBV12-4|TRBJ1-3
CASSFGPSSGNTIYF
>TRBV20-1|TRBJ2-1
CSAPNGRQYNEQFF
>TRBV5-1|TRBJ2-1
CASEPMGRSYNEQFF
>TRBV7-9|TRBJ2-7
CASSSLRQGGSYEQYF
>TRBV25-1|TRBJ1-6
CASSDRTGANSPLHF
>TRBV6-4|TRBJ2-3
CASSVSDTDTQYF
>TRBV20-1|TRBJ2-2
CSARGPGELFF
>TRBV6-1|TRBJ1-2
CASGRDRYGYTF
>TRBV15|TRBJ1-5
CATSREGNSNQPQHF
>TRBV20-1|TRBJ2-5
CSARLGLQETQYF
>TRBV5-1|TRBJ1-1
CASSPTTGGLNTEAFF
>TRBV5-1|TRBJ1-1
CASSVTGGSNTEAFF
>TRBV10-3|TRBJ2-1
CAISESNFSAGGPSSYNEQFF
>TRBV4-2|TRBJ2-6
CASSPGSAGANVLTF
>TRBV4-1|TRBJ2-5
CASSQRTDWETQYF
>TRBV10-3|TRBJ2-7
CAISDSGTSGRLYF
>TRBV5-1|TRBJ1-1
CASSLETGGTPLGTEAFF